The 2 T cell receptor beta chains reported below all come from one sample, sequenced in a study of cytomegalovirus exposure and HLA in healthy donors. The study ran its PCR with 60 Vbeta and 13 Jbeta primers. Some clones are missing from TCRdb's copy, which holds only in-frame ones; the method was immunoSEQ multiplex PCR. The sample includes some 150,000 clones, 80% of them seen just once. Source material: PBMCs. The receptors originated from a woman aged 50 to 60 in good health and CMV-seronegative.

The rearrangement links TRBV9 to TRBJ2-5; 10 nucleotides align to TRBD2. The CDR3 sequence is 16 residues long. Germline assignment: CDR1 SGDLS and CDR2 YYNGEE. V lost 3 bases, J lost 0 bases, and 5 bases stayed unmatched. The CDR3 is CASSAPSGRYQETQYF. As DNA, the CDR3 is TGTGCCAGCAGCGCCCCTAGCGGGAGATACCAAGAGACCCAGTACTTC.

The chain carries TRBV6-4 and TRBJ2-3, with TRBD1 identical over 7 bases. Germline CDR1 MRHNA, CDR2 SNTAGT. V shed 5 bases, J shed 0 bases, and the junction held 11 bases outside the gene matches. The CDR3 is 17 amino acids. The CDR3 DNA is TGTGCCAGCAGTAGGCAGGGGGACCCAGATAGCACAGATACGCAGTATTTT. It translates to CASSRQGDPDSTDTQYF.